Sequencing of this T cell receptor (beta chain) was carried out in a study of regulatory T cells in long-lasting Graves disease. Overall study findings and caveats: Persistent cases favored TRBV28, TRBJ1-2 and TRBJ2-5. Newly diagnosed patients had higher TCR diversity than persistent Graves' patients did.

Time point noted: persistent/refractory GD, antithyroid drugs over 5 years with positive TRAb. Construction of the TCR library relied on RNA isolated from PBMCs. Patients met American Thyroid Association criteria for Graves' disease. V was clipped by 7 bases and J by 0 bases, with 12 bases between them. Germline loops: CDR1 MNHEY, CDR2 SMNVEV (reference sequence). CDR3 size: 14 residues. Researchers made TCR beta libraries by using iRepertoire HTBI primers and running Arm-PCR on CDR3 regions. One entry per CDR3 protein, called by TCRdb with MiXCR from the multiplex PCR reads. The sample lists 650,000 to 700,000 distinct CDR3 sequences; approximately 29% were seen once. This clonotype came up once. Its antigen is undetermined.

Specimen: peripheral blood mononuclear cells (PBMCs), collected when the disease was refractory, from a patient treated with antithyroid drugs. This sequence joins TRBV27 and TRBJ1-2; a possible D gene is TRBD1 (5 bases). The TCR comes from a female donor with Graves disease. The DNA for the CDR3 is TGTGCCAGCAATTATCAGGGACCTAACTATGGCTACACCTTC. Translation: CASNYQGPNYGYTF.